This TCR beta chain is from a study of blood T cell repertoires in COVID-19. The length of the CDR3 is 16 residues. V was trimmed by 0 bases and J by 0 bases, leaving 12 bases between them. Germline CDR1 and CDR2: MGHRA and YSYEKL. The data were produced by immunoSEQ multiplex PCR, yet TCRdb's version contains in-frame clones alone and is incomplete. The data show some 520,000 clones, with roughly 89% seen just once and about 1% held by the top ten. The clonotype comes from a man between 18 and 29 years old with COVID-19, enrolled during active disease. V gene TRBV4-1 combines with J gene TRBJ2-7, with a weak D call TRBD2 (6 bases). Sample: peripheral blood. CDR3 sequence: CASSQEPSGFSYEQYF. CDR3 nucleotides: TGCGCCAGCAGCCAAGAACCCAGCGGGTTCTCCTACGAGCAGTACTTC.